One sample yielded the 27 T cell receptor beta chains listed below, sequenced in a study of cytomegalovirus exposure and HLA in healthy donors. It was with 60 Vbeta and 13 Jbeta primers that the PCR ran. Measured with immunoSEQ multiplex PCR; TCRdb has only the in-frame clones, and not every one. Among 160,000 or so clones, around 80% were seen once, and the ten largest hold about 1.4%. Sequencing was performed on PBMCs. The receptor set was obtained from a woman between 18 and 30 years old in good health and CMV-seronegative.

The CDR3 nucleotides are TGTGCCAGCAGCTTTAGTTTCGGGACTGAAGCTTTCTTT. This codes for CASSFSFGTEAFF. J is TRBJ1-1 and V is TRBV11-2; D not certain. Trimming stripped 3 bases from V and 5 bases from J, with 10 bases between. This CDR3 is built from 13 residues. CDR1 is SGHAT, CDR2 FQNNGV, per germline.

The rearrangement uses TRBV11-2 and TRBJ1-1; D gene unclear. Trimming took 8 bases from V and 1 from J, leaving 5 bases between them. The CDR3 has 11 amino acids. Per the germline V gene, CDR1 is SGHAT and CDR2 is FQNNGV. DNA of the CDR3: TGTGCCAGCGTACAGAACACTGAAGCTTTCTTT. Translating gives CASVQNTEAFF.

In DNA form, the CDR3 reads TGTGCCAGCAGCCCAGCGGGGGCGGTTGAGACCCAGTACTTC. This gives the protein CASSPAGAVETQYF. The chain is built from TRBV5-4 and TRBJ2-5; TRBD2 agrees at 8 bases. V was clipped by 4 bases and J by 5 bases; unmatched bases: 7. This CDR3 is 14 amino acids long. Per the germline V gene, CDR1 is SGHNT and CDR2 is YYREEE (reference sequence).

This chain uses TRBV6-1 with TRBJ1-2; D perhaps matches TRBD1 (5 bases). Trimming shortened V by 7 bases and J by 8 bases, and 17 bases separated the two germline ends. Germline V lookup: CDR1 MNHNS, CDR2 SASEGT. CDR3 length: 13 residues. The CDR3 sequence is CASMIGQGPGYTF. CDR3 nucleotides: TGTGCCAGCATGATAGGGCAGGGTCCGGGCTACACCTTC.

This rearrangement joins TRBV7-2 to TRBJ1-5; 10 bases match TRBD1. CDR3 size: 17 residues. Germline V gene lookup returns CDR1 SGHTA and CDR2 FQGNSA. After removal of 3 bases from V and 0 bases from J, the junction contained 5 bases not matched to a gene. In DNA form, the CDR3 reads TGTGCCAGCAGCTTGGGACAGGGGAGGCATAGCAATCAGCCCCAGCATTTT. Translating gives CASSLGQGRHSNQPQHF.

This clone appeared a few times. The chain links TRBV4-1 to TRBJ2-1, with 13 bases identical to TRBD2. This CDR3 contains 16 residues. Germline CDR1 MGHRA, CDR2 YSYEKL. J was trimmed by 9 bases and V by 1 base; bases with no gene match: 6. The CDR3: CASSQVRTSGGVEQFF. CDR3 sequence (DNA): TGCGCCAGCAGCCAAGTAAGAACTAGCGGGGGGGTTGAGCAGTTCTTC.

The CDR3: CASSLTGNKFNEQFF. CDR3 nucleotide sequence: TGCGCCAGCAGCTTGACAGGGAACAAATTCAATGAGCAGTTCTTC. The chain carries TRBV5-1 and TRBJ2-1, with D possibly being TRBD1 (6 bases). The CDR3 extends over 15 amino acids. CDR1 is SGHRS, CDR2 YFSETQ, per germline. The V and J ends lost 1 base and 6 bases respectively, with 14 bases between them.

A word on this clone: Other nucleotide sequences from this sample produce the same CDR3. This chain links TRBV28 with TRBJ1-2; 7 bases map to TRBD1. V lost 1 base, J lost 7 bases, and 0 bases stayed unmatched. CDR1 and CDR2 from the germline V gene are MDHEN and SYDVKM. The CDR3 consists of 12 residues. CDR3 in amino acids: CASSLYRGGYTF. Written as DNA, the CDR3 is TGTGCCAGCAGTTTATACAGGGGTGGCTACACCTTC.

This clone was seen just once. The V gene is TRBV27, the J gene TRBJ2-7; a possible D gene is TRBD2 (6 bases). The CDR3 covers 17 residues. Per the germline V gene, CDR1 is MNHEY and CDR2 is SMNVEV (reference sequence). Trimming shortened V by 3 bases and J by 1 base, and 19 bases separated the two germline ends. The CDR3 loop is CASSFLGTRTNSYEQYF. The CDR3 DNA follows: TGTGCCAGCAGTTTTTTGGGGACTCGGACTAATTCCTACGAGCAGTACTTC.

The chain combines TRBV2 with TRBJ1-5; maybe TRBD1 (5 bases). From germline, CDR1 is SNHLY and CDR2 FYNNEI. This CDR3 region has 14 residues. The CDR3 DNA reads TGTGCAGCCGTCTTTACGCGGGGCCATCAGCCCCAGCATTTT. This gives the protein CAAVFTRGHQPQHF.

This chain joins TRBV19 and TRBJ1-2; D possibly corresponds to TRBD1 (6 bases). This CDR3 has 21 amino acids. The germline V gene has CDR1 LNHDA and CDR2 SQIVND (reference sequence). V was trimmed by 6 bases and J by 4 bases, leaving 36 bases between them. The CDR3, as DNA: TGTGCCAGTAGCGATCCCTATGGGGGCTGGGACCCCAGGGGAATTCGCTATGGCTACACCTTC. Its translation is CASSDPYGGWDPRGIRYGYTF.

The V and J genes are TRBV6-1 and TRBJ1-2; the D gene is possibly TRBD1 (5 bases). In germline, CDR1 is MNHNS, CDR2 SASEGT. V lost 1 base and J 8 bases, leaving 11 bases between the germline ends. This CDR3 has 13 residues. The CDR3 is CASSEGQPRGYTF. The CDR3 DNA follows: TGTGCCAGCAGTGAAGGACAGCCCCGAGGCTACACCTTC.

The V and J genes are TRBV19 and TRBJ1-2, with 7 nucleotides matching TRBD1. V shed 4 bases and J 7 bases; nucleotides not matched to a gene: 15. Germline V lookup: CDR1 LNHDA, CDR2 SQIVND (reference sequence). The CDR3 is made up of 16 amino acids. The CDR3 sequence: CASSTPPDRRVLGYTF. CDR3 coding DNA: TGTGCCAGTAGTACCCCCCCGGACAGGAGGGTCCTTGGCTACACCTTC.

This clone was seen just once. V gene TRBV9 combines with J gene TRBJ1-2, with a possible D match to TRBD1 (6 bases). The CDR3 is 16 residues long. V gave up 2 bases and J gave up 9 bases, with 23 bases separating them. The germline V gene has CDR1 SGDLS and CDR2 YYNGEE. CDR3 in amino acids: CASSVSYRTEHGSYTF. The CDR3 DNA follows: TGTGCCAGCAGCGTCTCTTACCGGACAGAGCATGGTAGCTACACCTTC.

The chain is built from TRBV4-1 and TRBJ1-2; TRBD1 might be the D (5 bases). The germline gives CDR1 MGHRA, CDR2 YSYEKL. Trimming removed 5 bases at V and 8 bases at J, with 21 bases between. The CDR3 loop spans 15 amino acids. The chain's CDR3 is CASSGAGGRLSGYTF. CDR3 coding DNA: TGCGCCAGCAGCGGGGCGGGAGGGCGGTTGAGCGGCTACACCTTC.

The chain employs TRBV6-1 and TRBJ1-3, with 9 positions matching TRBD1. With 3 bases clipped from V and 4 bases from J, the junction kept 10 bases outside the gene matches. The CDR3 is made up of 17 amino acids. Germline V lookup: CDR1 MNHNS, CDR2 SASEGT. In nucleotides, the CDR3 is TGTGCCAGCAGTGAGATCTTAGGACAGGGGTTGGGAAACACCATATATTTT. Protein: CASSEILGQGLGNTIYF.

The chain has TRBV7-9 and TRBJ2-3; 13 nucleotides align to TRBD2. The J segment lost 2 bases and the V segment lost 3 bases, leaving 5 bases of the junction unmatched. The germline CDR1 and CDR2 sequences are SEHNR and FQNEAQ (reference sequence). This CDR3 is 17 amino acids long. The CDR3, as DNA: TGTGCCAGCAGCTTCGGGGGACTAGCGGGGTTCACAGATACGCAGTATTTT. Translation gives CASSFGGLAGFTDTQYF.

This chain joins TRBV30 and TRBJ2-1; D call uncertain. In germline, CDR1 is GTSNPN, CDR2 SVGIG (reference sequence). This CDR3 is 12 amino acids long. The ends were cut back, 5 bases at V and 4 bases at J, with 9 bases in the middle. The CDR3 is CAWGRVYNEQFF. The CDR3, as DNA: TGTGCCTGGGGCCGGGTATACAATGAGCAGTTCTTC.

The V and J genes are TRBV29-1 and TRBJ1-1, with D maybe TRBD1 (5 bases). Trimming took off 7 bases at V and 10 bases at J, with 16 bases between the two ends. The CDR3 is made up of 11 amino acids. Per the germline V gene, CDR1 is SQVTM and CDR2 is ANQGSEA. This CDR3 reads CSGVGGEVAFF. The DNA for the CDR3 is TGCAGCGGGGTAGGAGGGGAGGTAGCTTTCTTT.

This chain uses TRBV6-4 with TRBJ1-1; 8 bases fit TRBD1. With 0 bases clipped from V and 5 bases from J, the junction kept 5 bases outside the gene matches. Per the germline V gene, CDR1 is MRHNA and CDR2 is SNTAGT. This CDR3 is built from 15 residues. The CDR3 DNA is TGTGCCAGCAGTGACTCTCCGGACAGGGAAACTGAAGCTTTCTTT. Its translation: CASSDSPDRETEAFF.

The rearrangement links TRBV30 to TRBJ2-2; 8 positions agree with TRBD2. The CDR3 runs to 16 residues. Germline values: CDR1 GTSNPN, CDR2 SVGIG (reference sequence). Unmatched junction bases numbered 17, after V lost 8 bases and J lost 6 bases. The CDR3 DNA sequence: TGTGCCGGCCCGCGGGAGGAGGGGGGTTTATCCGGGGAGCTGTTTTTT. Encoded protein: CAGPREEGGLSGELFF.

The chain employs TRBV6-1 and TRBJ2-3; D is unresolved. This CDR3 is built from 13 residues. The V end was cut by 0 bases, the J end by 2 bases, with 3 bases between. Per germline, CDR1 MNHNS and CDR2 SASEGT. CDR3 protein: CASSEAFTDTQYF. CDR3 nucleotide sequence: TGTGCCAGCAGTGAAGCCTTCACAGATACGCAGTATTTT.

The chain has TRBV4-1 and TRBJ1-5, with 7 bases that match TRBD1. The CDR3 contains 15 residues. Germline CDR1 and CDR2: MGHRA and YSYEKL. V trimming: 1 base; J trimming: 7 bases; junction bases outside the gene matches: 7. CDR3 loop: CASSQGAGGQQPQHF. DNA of the CDR3: TGCGCCAGCAGCCAAGGGGCAGGGGGTCAGCAGCCCCAGCATTTT.

The V and J genes are TRBV11-2 and TRBJ2-7, with D maybe TRBD1 (6 bases). The V gene's germline CDR1 is SGHAT and CDR2 FQNNGV. CDR3 length: 14 amino acids. V lost 2 bases, J lost 3 bases, and 11 bases lay in between. Here the CDR3 reads CASSLTYRDYEQYF. The DNA for the CDR3 is TGTGCCAGCAGCTTAACATACAGGGACTACGAGCAGTACTTC.

V gene TRBV5-1 combines with J gene TRBJ1-4, with D possibly being TRBD1 (6 bases). The germline V and J ends were trimmed by 4 bases and 0 bases, with 13 bases remaining between them. Germline V gene sequence: CDR1 SGHRS, CDR2 YFSETQ. The CDR3 has 16 amino acids. The CDR3 nucleotides read TGCGCCAGCAGCCCTGAAGGGGACACAACTAATGAAAAACTGTTTTTT. Translating it yields CASSPEGDTTNEKLFF.

The rearrangement links TRBV19 to TRBJ1-1; D is perhaps TRBD1 (6 bases). CDR3 size: 13 residues. V lost 5 bases and J 5 bases, leaving 12 bases between the germline ends. Germline CDR1 and CDR2: LNHDA and SQIVND (reference sequence). CDR3 DNA sequence: TGTGCCAGTAGTGCCCGGGACACTACTGAAGCTTTCTTT. Encoded protein: CASSARDTTEAFF.

This chain uses TRBV28 with TRBJ1-5; unclear D gene. Germline V gene data show CDR1 as MDHEN and CDR2 as SYDVKM. The V end lost 2 bases, the J end lost 2 bases, and 10 bases lay between the germline ends. This CDR3 region has 15 residues. The CDR3 nucleotides read TGTGCCAGCAGTTTAATATCCGGGGGCAATCAGCCCCAGCATTTT. This sequence encodes CASSLISGGNQPQHF.